This T cell receptor beta chain was profiled in a study of early stage breast cancer tumors (TCRdb year 2017). Describing the broader study: Of the 15 or so invasive breast tumors, around twelve were found to be estrogen receptor-positive, progesterone receptor-positive and HER2-negative. The average read coverage per sample was approximately 9.8-fold. Eight of the 12 ER+/PR+/HER2- tumors were invasive ductal carcinomas, while the other four were invasive lobular carcinomas. The samples as a whole yielded some 2,500,000 detected templates, corresponding to roughly 1.1 million unique clonotypes.

Adjacent normal breast tissue was collected about 2-4.5 cm away from the tumor, rinsed in PBS and stored in prechilled RNAlater. Because normal breast tissue has high lipid content and low cell density, about 85-330 mg of normal breast tissue was often needed to obtain enough DNA. The study profiled bulk TCR beta-chain repertoires in matched peripheral blood, tumor and adjacent normal breast tissue taken from about 15 patients with early-stage breast cancer. Genomic DNA was extracted with the Qiagen AllPrep DNA/RNA Mini kit. The germline V gene supplies CDR1 MDHEN and CDR2 SYDVKM. Trimming costs V 0 bases and J 1 base, and their ends lie 10 bases apart. The CDR3 measures 15 amino acids from cysteine to phenylalanine. Only the CDR3 part of the read is kept: 45 bases, read in frame from the first base. A word on this clone: Its target antigen remains unknown. Base qualities are not recorded, but no much larger clone differs from it by a single base.

The paper's findings and limits, for the study overall: Enriched TCRB sequences shared across patients were found to be mostly commonly generated sequences that were unlikely to play an important role in the tumor microenvironment. Approximately 2.4-fold higher T cell density and higher clonality were observed in tumors than in adjacent normal breast tissue. Greater similarity was observed between blood and normal breast repertoires than between blood and tumor repertoires, and tumor was distinguished from normal in most of the 16 patients when each tissue was compared with blood. Bulk genomic DNA sequencing of unsorted cells missed chain pairing and functional markers such as CD4, CD8 and FOXP3. The small cohort size prevented analysis by tumor subtype.

Every sample was amplified as two independent genomic DNA replicates, using approximately 550 ng for blood and approximately 1.4 ug for tumor or normal breast. Following the manufacturer's instructions, the ImmunoSeq Intro kit was used to carry out TCRB sequencing on genomic DNA. Multiplex PCR was run for around 28 cycles using proprietary primers and spike-in control sequences for absolute quantification. Single-end 150-bp reads were used to sequence an 87-bp fragment covering the CDR3 and the flanking V and J genes. Seven samples, with two replicates for each sample, were multiplexed per lane of an Illumina MiSeq using version 3.0 chemistry. The authors processed their data as follows. Raw data were processed by the vendor's proprietary pipeline, with both replicates merged into one result per sample. Productive rearrangements sharing the V-gene family, CDR3 amino acid sequence and J-gene segment were defined as clonotypes. Clonality was computed as 1 minus the normalized Shannon entropy (Pielou evenness) of TCRB abundances. To estimate T cell density, the total number of templates was divided by the input cell count, which was inferred from how much DNA went in. Total repertoire diversity and clonality were estimated with Recon using default parameters. Tumor-enriched clonotypes were defined as having over 0.1% abundance in tumor and at least 32-fold higher abundance than in normal breast. Sourced from immuneACCESS, this table was stored by TCRdb with only in-frame sequences that have V and J called. A share of the clones is absent; for the studies checked, an unresolved V gene accounts for under half, and the remainder has no known explanation. V and J calls and clone size are those listed in that table; D and trimming were worked out from the DNA. For this sample there are about 2,600 clones; about 65% appear just once. The top ten clonotypes cover roughly 22% of the sample.

The chain joins TRBV28 to TRBJ2-7; TRBD2 is possibly the D segment (6 matching bases). The clonotype comes from a person aged 45-65 years with breast cancer. The source material was normal breast tissue next to the tumor. The CDR3 reads CASSLWTSGSYEQYF. The DNA sequence is given as TGTGCCAGCAGTTTATGGACTAGTGGATCCTACGAGCAGTACTTC. This CDR3, with the reference TRBV28 and TRBJ2-7 proteins standing in past its ends, gives the full variable domain DVKVTQSSRYLVKRTGEKVFLECVQDMDHENMFWYRQDPGLGLRLIYFSYDVKMKEKGDIPEGYSVSREKKERFSLILESASTNQTSMYLCASSLWTSGSYEQYFGPGTRLTVT.